This entry lists 30 T cell receptor beta chains sequenced from one sample in a study of CD8+CD57+ T cells in acquired aplastic anemia. Patients selected for sequencing had displayed CD8+CD57+ cell expansion by flow cytometry. Researchers used genomic DNA as the template to profile TCR beta VDJ and CDR3. TCRdb reprocessed the reads via MiXCR and lists one record per CDR3 protein. This sample has 200,000 to 250,000 distinct CDR3 sequences, with around 46% found just once. The sample consisted of sorted CD4+, CD8+, or CD8+CD57+ T cells (not recorded which) from PBMCs. These receptors were collected from a human donor with aplastic anemia.

This sequence joins TRBV24-1 and TRBJ1-5, with D unclear. The V end lost 4 bases, the J end lost 10 bases, and 10 bases lay between the germline ends. Germline V gene lookup returns CDR1 KGHDR and CDR2 SFDVKD. The CDR3 length is 12 residues. The CDR3 nucleotides read TGTGCCACCAGTGACGTAGCGGGACCCCAGCATTTT. It encodes CATSDVAGPQHF.

The chain has TRBV6-4 and TRBJ2-1, with D possibly TRBD2 on 7 matching bases. Trimming removed 0 bases from V and 5 bases from J, with 17 bases in between. The germline CDR1 and CDR2 sequences are MRHNA and SNTAGT. The CDR3 consists of 17 residues. Here the CDR3 DNA reads TGTGCCAGCAGTGACTCAGGGGGGGCCCAGCCTAACAATGAGCAGTTCTTC. This gives the protein CASSDSGGAQPNNEQFF.

For the CDR3, the DNA is TGTGCCACCAGCAGAGATGGGCCCGTTAACTATGGCTACACCTTC. Translation gives CATSRDGPVNYGYTF. The chain recombines TRBV15 with TRBJ1-2; D is uncertain. In germline, CDR1 is LNHNV, CDR2 YYDKDF (reference sequence). The CDR3 runs to 15 residues. Trimming removed 0 bases from V and 1 base from J, with 9 bases in between.

The chain employs TRBV7-8 and TRBJ2-3; tentatively, D is TRBD2 (7 bases). V was shortened by 6 bases and J by 1 base, with 14 bases between the two germline ends. The CDR3 consists of 15 residues. CDR1 is SGHVS, CDR2 FQNEAQ, per germline. The CDR3 nucleotides read TGTGCCAGCAGGCGGGGGCAGGTGGGCACAGATACGCAGTATTTT. Protein sequence: CASRRGQVGTDTQYF.

Note on this clonotype: An end of the junction does not agree with germline; a read error may underlie this. The CDR3 region is CASSFRGTGCAFF. The CDR3 region has the DNA TGTGCCAGCAGCTTTCGTGGGACAGGGTGCGCTTTCTTT. This chain joins TRBV5-1 and TRBJ1-1; 9 nucleotides line up with TRBD1. CDR1 is SGHRS, CDR2 YFSETQ, per germline. This CDR3 is 13 amino acids long.

This clonotype has a count of ten or more. The chain uses TRBV7-8 and TRBJ2-3, with D maybe TRBD1 (5 bases). Per the germline V gene, CDR1 is SGHVS and CDR2 is FQNEAQ. V was shortened by 1 base and J by 2 bases, with 7 bases between the two germline ends. The CDR3 spans 14 residues. The CDR3 bases are TGTGCCAGCAGCTTAGTAGGGGCCACAGATACGCAGTATTTT. It specifies CASSLVGATDTQYF.

This chain connects TRBV7-9 to TRBJ1-2; TRBD1 might be the D (5 bases). V was cut by 3 bases and J by 8 bases, with 10 bases left in between. This CDR3 is 12 amino acids long. From germline, CDR1 is SEHNR and CDR2 FQNEAQ (reference sequence). Here the CDR3 reads CASSFAGEGYTF. CDR3 nucleotide sequence: TGTGCCAGCAGCTTTGCGGGGGAAGGCTACACCTTC.

The chain uses TRBV15 and TRBJ2-7; D gene ambiguous. Germline V gene data show CDR1 as LNHNV and CDR2 as YYDKDF (reference sequence). V gave up 3 bases and J gave up 5 bases, with 17 bases separating them. The CDR3 loop spans 15 amino acids. The DNA of the CDR3 is TGTGCCACCAGCAGTCCCTCTAAGGGCGCGCACGAGCAGTACTTC. Its translation is CATSSPSKGAHEQYF. Variable domain in full (rest from reference TRBV15 and TRBJ2-7): DAMVIQNPRYQVTQFGKPVTLSCSQTLNHNVMYWYQQKSSQAPKLLFHYYDKDFNNEADTPDNFQSRRPNTSFCFLDIRSPGLGDTAMYLCATSSPSKGAHEQYFGPGTRLTVT.

This sequence joins TRBV14 and TRBJ1-1; D unclear. This CDR3 comprises 13 residues. The V end was cut by 0 bases, the J end by 4 bases, with 6 bases between. CDR1 and CDR2 from the germline V gene are SGHDN and FVKESK. This chain's CDR3 is CASSQERSTEAFF. The CDR3 DNA reads TGTGCCAGCAGCCAAGAAAGATCCACTGAAGCTTTCTTT.

This clonotype appeared once. The chain is built from TRBV13 and TRBJ2-2; tentatively, D is TRBD2 (6 bases). CDR1 is PRHDT, CDR2 FYEKMQ, per germline (reference sequence). The V and J ends lost 2 bases and 7 bases respectively, with 8 bases between them. This CDR3 is built from 13 residues. CDR3 coding DNA: TGTGCCAGCAGCTTAAGGAGGGTCGGGGAGCTGTTTTTT. Its protein product is CASSLRRVGELFF.

This chain's CDR3 is CASSFGSSGANVLTF. In DNA form, the CDR3 reads TGTGCCAGCAGCTTCGGGAGCTCTGGGGCCAACGTCCTGACTTTC. V is TRBV7-8 and J is TRBJ2-6, with D maybe TRBD2 (6 bases). Germline loops: CDR1 SGHVS, CDR2 FQNEAQ. V was pared by 3 bases and J by 0 bases, with 6 bases between. CDR3 length equals 15 residues.

This clonotype came up many times. The rearrangement links TRBV7-3 to TRBJ2-5, with 10 bases that match TRBD1. Germline V gene sequence: CDR1 SGHTA, CDR2 FQGTGA. V shed 6 bases, J shed 5 bases, and the junction held 6 bases outside the gene matches. This CDR3 has 14 residues. CDR3 nucleotides: TGTGCCAGCAGTCAGACAGGGGGCGTCGAGACCCAGTACTTC. Amino acids: CASSQTGGVETQYF.

Concerning this clonotype itself: Germline and junction disagree at one end, which may indicate a read error. CDR3: CASSRDTKNTEASF. The CDR3 DNA reads TGTGCCAGCAGCAGGGACACAAAAAACACTGAAGCCTCCTTT. This chain links TRBV5-6 with TRBJ1-1, with D perhaps matching TRBD1 (6 bases). The CDR3 extends over 14 amino acids. Germline loops: CDR1 SGHDT, CDR2 YYEEEE. The full variable domain, completed using reference TRBV5-6 and TRBJ1-1, is DAGVTQSPTHLIKTRGQQVTLRCSPKSGHDTVSWYQQALGQGPQFIFQYYEEEERQRGNFPDRFSGHQFPNYSSELNVNALLLGDSALYLCASSRDTKNTEASFGQGTRLTVV.

This clonotype has just a few counts. DNA of the CDR3: TGTGCCTGGACGACGGGGCGTTTTCGTGGCTACACCTTC. Encoded protein: CAWTTGRFRGYTF. This chain joins TRBV30 and TRBJ1-2; D perhaps matches TRBD1 (5 bases). Trimming pared 4 bases from V and 7 bases from J, leaving 16 bases between. The CDR3 loop spans 13 amino acids. Germline V lookup: CDR1 GTSNPN, CDR2 SVGIG (reference sequence).

Many counts were recorded for this clonotype. The V gene is TRBV7-9, the J gene TRBJ2-7, with D perhaps TRBD1 or TRBD2 (5 bases each). In germline, CDR1 is SEHNR, CDR2 FQNEAQ (reference sequence). The CDR3 totals 14 residues. Between the trimmed V and J ends, which lost 1 base and 5 bases, there was a span of 12 bases. The CDR3 DNA sequence: TGTGCCAGCAGCTTAGTGGCCAGGGAGAACGAGCAGTACTTC. It encodes CASSLVARENEQYF.

This sequence joins TRBV5-1 and TRBJ2-5, with 9 nucleotides matching TRBD1. With V trimmed by 3 bases and J by 7 bases, 16 bases remained unmatched. CDR3 size: 17 residues. From germline, CDR1 is SGHRS and CDR2 YFSETQ. The CDR3 spells CASSSTPGQGFPGTQYF. The DNA of the CDR3 is TGCGCCAGCAGCTCCACCCCGGGACAGGGTTTCCCGGGGACCCAGTACTTC.

In this sample, this clonotype turned up many times. The V and J genes are TRBV7-9 and TRBJ1-1; the match to TRBD1 covers 7 bases. The germline V gene has CDR1 SEHNR and CDR2 FQNEAQ (reference sequence). CDR3 length: 12 amino acids. V trimming: 5 bases; J trimming: 8 bases; junction bases outside the gene matches: 5. The CDR3 reads CASSKTGVEAFF. The CDR3 DNA sequence: TGTGCCAGCAGCAAAACAGGGGTAGAAGCTTTCTTT.

V and J are TRBV11-1 and TRBJ2-1, with a possible D match to TRBD1 (5 bases). V shed 4 bases and J shed 0 bases, with 16 bases lying between them. Germline values: CDR1 SGHAT, CDR2 FQDESV (reference sequence). This CDR3 has 17 amino acids. CDR3: CASSSLGAPSSYNEQFF. As DNA, the CDR3 is TGTGCCAGCAGCTCCCTAGGGGCCCCGAGCTCCTACAATGAGCAGTTCTTC.

The chain recombines TRBV20-1 with TRBJ1-3; no clear D. The CDR3 is made up of 14 amino acids. Germline V gene data show CDR1 as DFQATT and CDR2 as SNEGSKA (reference sequence). Trimming left V 2 bases short and J 0 bases short, with 8 bases between. The CDR3 DNA reads as TGCAGTGCTAGACAGGACTTCTCTGGAAACACCATATATTTT. Translating it yields CSARQDFSGNTIYF.

This clonotype appeared a few times. The chain is built from TRBV10-2 and TRBJ2-1; D unclear. CDR3 length: 13 residues. V dropped 0 bases and J dropped 2 bases, with 2 bases sitting between them. Germline-derived CDR1 and CDR2 are WSHSY and SAAADI. CDR3: CASSESTYNEQFF. The CDR3 DNA reads TGCGCCAGCAGTGAGTCTACCTACAATGAGCAGTTCTTC.

The chain uses TRBV5-1 and TRBJ2-3; 7 positions agree with TRBD1. The germline CDR1 and CDR2 sequences are SGHRS and YFSETQ. J lost 1 base, V lost 4 bases, and 6 bases had no gene match. CDR3 length: 15 amino acids. The CDR3: CASSPTGDRTDTQYF. For the CDR3, the DNA is TGCGCCAGCAGCCCAACAGGGGACCGCACAGATACGCAGTATTTT. Supplemented by reference TRBV5-1 and TRBJ2-3, the full variable domain reads KAGVTQTPRYLIKTRGQQVTLSCSPISGHRSVSWYQQTPGQGLQFLFEYFSETQRNKGNFPGRFSGRQFSNSRSEMNVSTLELGDSALYLCASSPTGDRTDTQYFGPGTRLTVL.

The chain joins TRBV7-3 to TRBJ1-2; 8 nucleotides align to TRBD1. The CDR3 runs 12 residues. From germline, CDR1 is SGHTA and CDR2 FQGTGA. The V gene end was trimmed by 6 bases and the J gene end by 6 bases; junction bases not matched to a gene: 3. The CDR3 protein is CASREDRDGYTF. CDR3 sequence (DNA): TGTGCCAGCAGGGAGGACAGGGATGGCTACACCTTC.

The CDR3 DNA sequence: TGTGCCAGCCGCCAAAGCGGGAGTACCTACAATGAGCAGTTCTTC. Encoded protein: CASRQSGSTYNEQFF. The rearrangement links TRBV12-3 or TRBV12-4 to TRBJ2-1, with 8 bases lining up with TRBD2. J was trimmed by 2 bases and V by 8 bases; bases with no gene match: 8. The CDR3 covers 15 residues.

This clonotype was observed a few times. The junction and the germline gene differ at one end; a read error may be behind it. This chain links TRBV7-7 with TRBJ2-7; 9 bases agree with TRBD1. Germline lookup yields CDR1 SSHAT and CDR2 FNYEAQ (reference sequence). This CDR3 is built from 13 residues. The CDR3 loop reads CASSLDRGGEQYF. The CDR3 DNA reads as TGTGCTAGCAGCCTGGACAGGGGAGGCGAGCAGTACTTC.

There are many counts of this clonotype. The V gene is TRBV2, the J gene TRBJ1-2; D is perhaps TRBD1 (6 bases). CDR1 and CDR2 (germline): SNHLY, FYNNEI. This CDR3 comprises 15 residues. V was pared by 1 base and J by 2 bases, with 11 bases between. For the CDR3, the DNA is TGTGCCAGCAGTGAAGAGGCAGGGGTAAACTATGGCTACACCTTC. Translated, it gives CASSEEAGVNYGYTF.

Note on this clonotype: Compared with germline, one end of the junction differs, possibly owing to a read error. In DNA, the CDR3 is TGTGCCAGCAGTCCAAATACCGGGCTAGCGCCAGATACGCGGTACTTT. Protein: CASSPNTGLAPDTRYF. The genes are TRBV7-9 and TRBJ2-3; possibly TRBD2 for D (6 bases). The CDR3 has 16 residues. Looked up from germline, CDR1 is SEHNR and CDR2 is FQNEAQ (reference sequence).

As regards this clonotype: Given the absence of the conserved phenylalanine or tryptophan at the CDR3 end, a read error is likely. The limits of the CDR3 on the DNA are not certain, so only TCRdb's listed CDR3 is given. This CDR3 reads CASSLGGQ. The chain recombines TRBV7-8 with TRBJ2-7; TRBD1, the D gene given by the table, was not confirmed from the DNA. The CDR3 is 8 residues long, counting both termini. Per the germline V gene, CDR1 is SGHVS and CDR2 is FQNEAQ.

To note about this clonotype: This sequence may be a read error, since a much larger clone differs from it by one base. The chain uses TRBV7-3 and TRBJ1-6; D is possibly TRBD1 (5 bases). CDR1 SGHTA and CDR2 FQGTGA come from the germline V gene. The CDR3 is 15 amino acids. CDR3 coding DNA: TGTGCCAGCAAGGGACTTGGTTCCTATAGTTCACCCCTCCACTTT. Translation gives CASKGLGSYSSPLHF.

Ten or more counts support this clonotype. The chain uses TRBV20-1 and TRBJ2-1; the match to TRBD2 covers 9 bases. The CDR3 spans 15 residues. Germline lookup yields CDR1 DFQATT and CDR2 SNEGSKA (reference sequence). Trimming at V came to 3 bases and at J to 7 bases, leaving 10 bases not matched to a gene. Written as DNA, the CDR3 is TGCAGTGCTAGTTGGGCTAGCGGGGAAGCGAATGAGCAGTTCTTC. The encoded protein is CSASWASGEANEQFF.

This clonotype was seen ten or more times. The chain links TRBV7-9 to TRBJ2-2, with TRBD1 matching 7 bases. Per germline, CDR1 SEHNR and CDR2 FQNEAQ (reference sequence). The CDR3 sequence is 19 residues long. V was clipped by 3 bases and J by 2 bases; unmatched bases: 15. The CDR3 sequence is CASSLTTGSLGPNTGELFF. DNA of the CDR3: TGTGCCAGCAGCTTGACGACAGGGAGCTTGGGGCCAAACACCGGGGAGCTGTTTTTT.